The 17 T cell receptor beta chains below all came from one sample that was sequenced in a study of spatial heterogeneity in lung cancer. Whole-study results and caveats: Expanded intratumoral alpha and beta TCR counts tracked tumor mutation counts.

Time point in this sample: sample taken at primary tumor resection. These TCRs are of unknown antigen specificity. MiXCR, applied by TCRdb to the 5' RACE reads, yields one record per CDR3 protein. The repertoire consists of 9,000 to 13,000 distinct CDR3 sequences, with roughly 7.9% occurring once and the leading ten covering around a fifth. Sequenced material: lung tumor tissue, taken at surgery. These receptors were collected from a female donor with early-stage non-small cell lung cancer.

In its sample, this clonotype was seen many times. This rearrangement joins TRBV5-1 to TRBJ1-2; 7 positions match TRBD1. The germline CDR1 and CDR2 sequences are SGHRS and YFSETQ. The CDR3 totals 18 residues. V gave up 5 bases and J gave up 8 bases; unmatched junction bases: 24. Here the CDR3 DNA reads TGCGCCAGCAGACTTACAGGGGCGGGTTCGGCAAATCGGGAAGGCTACACCTTC. Residues: CASRLTGAGSANREGYTF.

At least ten counts were recorded for this clonotype. The gene calls are TRBV20-1 and TRBJ2-4; 8 positions agree with TRBD1. V shed 3 bases, J shed 0 bases, and the junction held 13 bases outside the gene matches. There are 18 residues in the CDR3. Per the germline V gene, CDR1 is DFQATT and CDR2 is SNEGSKA (reference sequence). The chain's CDR3 is CSARTDRATYIAKNIQYF. CDR3 sequence (DNA): TGCAGTGCTAGGACGGACAGGGCCACTTATATAGCCAAAAACATTCAGTACTTC.

There are many counts of this clonotype. The CDR3 nucleotides read TGTGCCAGCAGTCGGGACAGCCGACCTTCTGGGGCCAACGTCCTGACTTTC. The encoded protein is CASSRDSRPSGANVLTF. The chain couples TRBV28 to TRBJ2-6, with TRBD1 matching 7 bases. This CDR3 has 17 amino acids. CDR1 MDHEN and CDR2 SYDVKM come from the germline V gene. V lost 5 bases to trimming and J lost 1 base; unmatched junction nucleotides: 8.

This clonotype was counted ten times or more. The chain links TRBV12-3 or TRBV12-4 to TRBJ2-3; D is perhaps TRBD1 or TRBD2 (5 bases each). The CDR3 covers 15 residues. The V and J ends lost 7 bases and 4 bases respectively, with 18 bases between them. Here the CDR3 DNA reads TGTGCCAGCACCCCCTGGGCAGGGCGGGCAGATACGCAGTATTTT. As protein: CASTPWAGRADTQYF.

The table lists this clonotype with many counts. The genes are TRBV5-1 and TRBJ2-2; D may be TRBD2 (6 bases). V lost 4 bases, J lost 5 bases, and 18 bases lay in between. CDR3 length: 16 amino acids. Germline CDR1 is SGHRS and CDR2 is YFSETQ. CDR3 amino acids: CASSARGGSRTGELFF. CDR3 in DNA: TGCGCCAGCAGCGCCCGTGGGGGGAGTAGGACCGGGGAGCTGTTTTTT.

This clonotype was counted at least ten times. The chain joins TRBV28 to TRBJ1-5, with no clear D. Trimming pared 7 bases from V and 2 bases from J, leaving 12 bases between. CDR3 length equals 14 residues. Per germline, CDR1 MDHEN and CDR2 SYDVKM. CDR3 in DNA: TGTGCCAGCACCGACCTTGTCGGCAATCAGCCCCAGCATTTT. Residues: CASTDLVGNQPQHF.

Judged by abundance, this clonotype is medium-sized. The chain is built from TRBV7-9 and TRBJ1-6, with a weak D call TRBD1 (5 bases). V was trimmed by 4 bases and J by 5 bases, leaving 12 bases between them. CDR1 SEHNR and CDR2 FQNEAQ come from the germline V gene (reference sequence). This CDR3 has 15 residues. CDR3 region: CASSSDSGHNSPLHF. The CDR3 DNA follows: TGTGCCAGCAGCTCGGACTCGGGACATAATTCACCCCTCCACTTT.

This clonotype was recorded at least ten times. The V call is TRBV20-1, the J call TRBJ2-7; D is uncertain. The V end lost 3 bases, the J end lost 0 bases, and 6 bases lay between the germline ends. Germline lookup yields CDR1 DFQATT and CDR2 SNEGSKA (reference sequence). This CDR3 spans 12 amino acids. CDR3 sequence reads: CSASDSSYEQYF. The DNA for the CDR3 is TGCAGTGCTAGTGATTCCTCCTACGAGCAGTACTTC.

This clonotype was found many times. DNA of the CDR3: TGCAGCGTTGAAAGGCTAGCGGCTTTTGATACGCAGTATTTT. Amino acids: CSVERLAAFDTQYF. The rearrangement joins TRBV29-1 to TRBJ2-3, with 7 bases aligning to TRBD2. This CDR3 spans 14 amino acids. Germline trimming cut 2 bases from V and 6 bases from J; bases unmatched to any gene: 8. Germline values: CDR1 SQVTM, CDR2 ANQGSEA.

In its sample, this clonotype was seen many times. This chain uses TRBV12-3 or TRBV12-4 with TRBJ1-5; no clear D gene. This CDR3 has 13 amino acids. Trimming cost V 5 bases and J 5 bases, with 10 bases left between them. The CDR3 region has the DNA TGTGCCAGCAGTGCCGGAATAGATCAGCCCCAGCATTTT. It yields the protein CASSAGIDQPQHF.

V usage is TRBV30 and J usage is TRBJ1-2, with D uncertain. V lost 3 bases to trimming and J lost 7 bases, with 18 bases between them. The germline CDR1 and CDR2 sequences are GTSNPN and SVGIG (reference sequence). This CDR3 comprises 14 residues. The CDR3 is CAWRPTIREVGYTF. For the CDR3, the DNA is TGTGCCTGGAGACCAACAATCCGGGAGGTTGGCTACACCTTC.

This chain uses TRBV7-2 with TRBJ2-1; TRBD2 agrees at 8 bases. CDR3 length equals 14 residues. V lost 5 bases to trimming and J lost 15 bases; unmatched junction nucleotides: 15. Germline V gene lookup returns CDR1 SGHTA and CDR2 FQGNSA. CDR3 bases: TGTGCCAGCAGCATTACCCGGGAGGGCCCCGGGCTGTTCTTC. Protein sequence: CASSITREGPGLFF.

The sample holds many counts of this clonotype. This rearrangement joins TRBV23-1 to TRBJ2-7; D is perhaps TRBD1 (5 bases). TRBV23-1 is reported as an ORF; its role is uncertain. The CDR3 totals 16 residues. V was shortened by 0 bases and J by 2 bases, with 14 bases between the two germline ends. Written as DNA, the CDR3 is TGCGCCAGCAGTCAATCAGAATCCAGGGATGCCTACGAGCAGTACTTC. Amino acids: CASSQSESRDAYEQYF.

Regarding this clonotype: A much larger clone lies a single base off, so this may be a read error. The chain joins TRBV6-1 to TRBJ2-7, with 10 bases aligning to TRBD1. The CDR3 sequence is 16 residues long. In germline, CDR1 is MNHNS, CDR2 SASEGT. CDR3 loop: CTSSDIRGQGRYEQYF. Written as DNA, the CDR3 is TGTACCAGCAGTGACATAAGGGGACAGGGGAGGTACGAGCAGTACTTC.

For this clonotype: This may be a read error: a much more frequent sequence differs by one nucleotide. V usage is TRBV28 and J usage is TRBJ2-1; tentatively, D is TRBD1 (6 bases). Germline V lookup: CDR1 MDHEN, CDR2 SYDVKM. This CDR3 is 12 amino acids long. Deletions cut 5 bases from V and 6 bases from J, with 8 bases between. CDR3 sequence: CASSQQGNEQFF. The CDR3 coding sequence is TGTGCCAGCAGTCAACAGGGCAATGAGCAGTTCTTC.

By frequency in the sample, this clonotype is medium-sized. The chain is built from TRBV6-2 or TRBV6-3 and TRBJ2-2; tentative D call: TRBD2 (5 bases). The germline CDR1 and CDR2 sequences are MNHEY and SVGEGT. Trimming left V 6 bases short and J 2 bases short, with 13 bases between. This CDR3 is built from 15 residues. CDR3 in amino acids: CASSRQAVNTGELFF. In nucleotides, the CDR3 is TGTGCCAGCAGCCGACAAGCGGTTAACACCGGGGAGCTGTTTTTT.

A few counts support this clonotype. CDR3 protein: CSARANQVTEAFF. The CDR3, as DNA: TGCAGTGCTAGGGCGAATCAGGTCACTGAAGCTTTCTTT. The V and J genes are TRBV20-1 and TRBJ1-1; no firm D call. Germline V gene lookup returns CDR1 DFQATT and CDR2 SNEGSKA (reference sequence). There are 13 residues in the CDR3. The V and J ends lost 3 bases and 4 bases respectively, with 12 bases between them.